The rows below give T cell receptor beta chains drawn from one sample of a study of blood T cells in healthy people across ages. Via MiXCR, TCRdb re-called the 5' RACE reads, giving one row per CDR3 protein. The repertoire holds 850,000 to 1,300,000 distinct CDR3 sequences, with 40% to 50% as singletons. The source material was blood. The receptors were gathered from a woman aged 55-70 years in good health. CDR3s leave out the opening cysteine and the closing phenylalanine or tryptophan. The D gene is left open where the match is weak. Not all rows give a size; the values are once, few, many and, for expanded clones, a class.

clone_size d_call j_call v_call cdr3_length cdr3_aa
NA TRBD2 TRBJ2-3 TRBV5-4 15 ASSLSSGRLGGDTQY
few NA TRBJ1-2 TRBV9 13 ASSPSSVVGYGYT
once NA NA TRBV3-1 14 ASSQSPQGWQSEQY
NA TRBD1 TRBJ2-5 TRBV7-9 15 ASSSSRAGGQRETQY
many NA TRBJ1-1 TRBV20-1 11 SARLGGNTEAF
NA TRBD1 TRBJ2-5 TRBV2 13 ASKKDRVGGNEQY
NA NA TRBJ2-3 TRBV20-1 11 SAKRVYTDTQY
NA TRBD2 TRBJ2-1 TRBV7-9 13 ASSQGLDPMREQF
few NA TRBJ2-5 TRBV3-1 12 ASRHSGGRETQY
NA NA TRBJ2-3 TRBV4-1 12 ASSQDIGGDTQY
NA NA TRBJ2-1 TRBV7-2 13 ASSFRADPNNEQF
NA NA TRBJ2-2 TRBV6-6 11 ASTPDSTGELF
NA NA TRBJ1-1 TRBV29-1 10 SVVRGGAEAF
few NA TRBJ2-7 TRBV20-1 16 SARVNHRALGMLDEQY
NA NA TRBJ1-1 TRBV29-1 11 SVLAGWDTEAF
few NA TRBJ1-1 TRBV10-1 13 ASSESRGTGTEAF
many NA TRBJ2-3 TRBV27 14 ASSSPRGGQTDTQY
NA NA TRBJ2-1 TRBV7-9 11 ASSFDMMGEQF
NA NA TRBJ1-5 TRBV30 12 AWSQGRLGQPQH
NA NA TRBJ1-2 TRBV28 10 ASSATVDGYT
many NA TRBJ2-1 TRBV6-5 12 ASSYSGSHNEQF
few TRBD1 TRBJ1-2 TRBV10-3 14 AISESNRGQGYGYT
NA NA TRBJ2-3 TRBV21-1 11 ASSKERTDTQY
NA TRBD1 TRBJ2-5 TRBV7-9 10 ALGQGEETQY
NA NA TRBJ2-3 TRBV21-1 16 ASSRSMTSGRATDTQY
NA NA TRBJ2-3 TRBV11-1 13 ASSLGRTGTDTQY
many NA TRBJ2-3 TRBV9 9 ASSPKDTQY